These T cell receptor beta chains were read from a single sample in a study of beta chain features in type 1 diabetes. Only in-frame clones appear in the TCRdb table, and some are missing; sequencing was by immunoSEQ multiplex PCR. This table holds about 360,000 clones, roughly 13% found once. The sample taken for sequencing was naive CD4+ T cells from blood. The receptors were gathered from a man between 18 and 29 years old in good health. Both conserved end residues are part of each CDR3. The D gene is left open where the match is weak. Not all rows give a size; the values are once, few, many and, for expanded clones, a class.

CDR3nt | CDR3aa | d_gene | j_gene | abundance | v_gene
TGTGCCAGCAGCTTAGGGGTGGGAGGCGAAAACATTCAGTACTTC | CASSLGVGGENIQYF | . | TRBJ2-4 | . | TRBV7-9
TGTGCCAGCAGCCAAGATCCCGGACAGGGAGGAGAGACCCAGTACTTC | CASSQDPGQGGETQYF | TRBD1 | TRBJ2-5 | few | TRBV14
TGTGCCAGCAGTTTAGGACAGGGGGCCTATCAGCCCCAGCATTTT | CASSLGQGAYQPQHF | TRBD1 | TRBJ1-5 | few | TRBV27
TGTGCCAGCAGCCCCGGACTAACGGGGAGTTCTTTTAATGAGCAGTTCTTC | CASSPGLTGSSFNEQFF | . | TRBJ2-1 | few | TRBV7-9
TGTGCCAGCGCCGCTGATTTGGGACTAGCGGACGAGCAGTTCTTC | CASAADLGLADEQFF | TRBD2 | TRBJ2-1 | few | TRBV9
TGTGCCAGCAGTTCCGGGACGGGGGTTCAGTACTTC | CASSSGTGVQYF | . | TRBJ2-4 | few | TRBV28
TGTGCCTGGAGTGTACGACGAGGGGGCAGCCCCAATCAGCCCCAGCATTTT | CAWSVRRGGSPNQPQHF | TRBD1 | TRBJ1-5 | few | TRBV30
TGTGCCAGCAGCGTAGGAGGGGGCCCCGGTGAGACCCAGTACTTC | CASSVGGGPGETQYF | TRBD1 | TRBJ2-5 | . | TRBV9
TGTGCCAGCAGTTGGACTAGCCTGGAGACCCAGTACTTC | CASSWTSLETQYF | TRBD2 | TRBJ2-5 | . | TRBV6-1
TGTGCCAGCAGCCCAGCCCGACTAGCGGGAGTTGGCACCGGGGAGCTGTTTTTT | CASSPARLAGVGTGELFF | TRBD2 | TRBJ2-2 | . | TRBV5-4
TGTGCCAGCTCTAGTGAGATGACCGGGGAGCTGTTTTTT | CASSSEMTGELFF | . | TRBJ2-2 | few | TRBV18
TGTGCCAGCAGTCCCTCCCGGGGGGTCCCCTCCCCTGGGGCCAACGTCCTGACTTTC | CASSPSRGVPSPGANVLTF | TRBD2 | TRBJ2-6 | . | TRBV28
TGTGCCAGCAGCCAAAGGCGGACTGAAGCTTTCTTT | CASSQRRTEAFF | . | TRBJ1-1 | . | TRBV4-2
TGTGCCACCAGACCCGGGGGGGGGTCAGATACGCAGTATTTT | CATRPGGGSDTQYF | TRBD2 | TRBJ2-3 | few | TRBV15
TGTGCCAGCAGCTTAGGCGGGGTTTCAGGGGAGACCCAGTACTTC | CASSLGGVSGETQYF | . | TRBJ2-5 | . | TRBV11-2
TGTGCCAGCAGTGTCGCGGGCACGCAAGAGACCCAGTACTTC | CASSVAGTQETQYF | . | TRBJ2-5 | . | TRBV25-1
TGTGCCTGGAGTGTACGAGGGGCAGGGGATTCACCCCTCCACTTT | CAWSVRGAGDSPLHF | . | TRBJ1-6 | . | TRBV30
TGTGCCAGCAGCGTAGATACAGGGGATGGCTACACCTTC | CASSVDTGDGYTF | TRBD1 | TRBJ1-2 | . | TRBV9
TGTGCCAGCAGTCCGGACAGGGAAAACTACGAGCAGTACTTC | CASSPDRENYEQYF | TRBD1 | TRBJ2-7 | . | TRBV27
TGTGCCAGCAGGACTAACGGGGGGAGGAGCGAGCAGTACTTC | CASRTNGGRSEQYF | TRBD2 | TRBJ2-7 | . | TRBV28
TGTGCCAGCAGCCTAGCCGCCGAGGGGGCGTATGGCTACACCTTC | CASSLAAEGAYGYTF | TRBD1 | TRBJ1-2 | few | TRBV7-8
TGCGCCAGCAGCTTCGGGGGGTATGCGTACAATGAGCAGTTCTTC | CASSFGGYAYNEQFF | TRBD2 | TRBJ2-1 | once | TRBV5-1
TGTGCCAGCAGCTTTGACAGGGTGGATCAGCCCCAGCATTTT | CASSFDRVDQPQHF | TRBD1 | TRBJ1-5 | . | TRBV7-9
TGTGCCAGCAGTGCTAGCGGGCGAGACTCATATTTT | CASSASGRDSYF | TRBD2 | TRBJ2-3 | few | TRBV14
TGTGCCAGCAGCCCCCGGTGGGGAGGTGCAGATACGCAGTATTTT | CASSPRWGGADTQYF | . | TRBJ2-3 | few | TRBV7-2
TGTGCCAGTAGTCCCAACCCGGGATTCACACAGGATACGCAGTATTTT | CASSPNPGFTQDTQYF | . | TRBJ2-3 | . | TRBV19
TGTGCCAGTAGTCCCCTTACGGGATCAAGCTACGAGCAGTACTTC | CASSPLTGSSYEQYF | . | TRBJ2-7 | . | TRBV19
TGTGCCAGCAGCCAGGAGACCGGGACTAGCGGGATATATACGCAGTATTTT | CASSQETGTSGIYTQYF | TRBD2 | TRBJ2-3 | . | TRBV4-2
TGTGCCAGCAGCTCAGGGGGCTTCCCCCTGTTGGAGCAGTACTTC | CASSSGGFPLLEQYF | TRBD1 | TRBJ2-7 | few | TRBV28
TGTGCCAGCTCCGGGGGGGGGTTCCAGTACGAGCAGTACTTC | CASSGGGFQYEQYF | TRBD2 | TRBJ2-7 | once | TRBV6-5
TGCGCCAGCAGCTTGGTACTAGCGGGAGGATCCTACGAGCAGTACTTC | CASSLVLAGGSYEQYF | TRBD2 | TRBJ2-7 | few | TRBV5-1